This TCR beta chain was found in a study of shared clonotypes between healthy human individuals. About this clone itself: The antigen remains undetermined.

Only CD45RO-negative cells positively selected for CCR7 counted as naive CD8 cells, so terminally differentiated effector memory CD45RA+ cells were excluded. TCRdb keeps only in-frame clones here, not all; method: immunoSEQ multiplex PCR. The table lists about 2 million clones, just under 95% of them singletons. Points from the study as a whole: Several donors shared approximately 5% of their naive CD4 clonotypes.

Sequences were obtained from naive CD8+ T cells sorted from blood. The clonotype comes from a man aged 18 to 30 in good health.

CDR3 bases: TGCGCCAGCAGAACGACAGGGGTGAGCTACGAGCAGTACTTC. Translated: CASRTTGVSYEQYF. This chain links TRBV5-1 with TRBJ2-7, with 8 positions matching TRBD1. V gave up 5 bases and J gave up 3 bases; unmatched junction bases: 7. CDR1 is SGHRS, CDR2 YFSETQ, per germline. This CDR3 has 14 residues.